This TCR beta chain is drawn from a study of cytomegalovirus exposure and HLA in healthy donors. Study-wide points: The listing of 150 or so TCR beta chains classed them as cytomegalovirus-associated.

It was with 60 Vbeta and 13 Jbeta primers that the PCR ran. TCRdb keeps only in-frame clones here, not all; method: immunoSEQ multiplex PCR. Altogether over 70,000 clones are present, about two thirds being singletons, with the ten largest covering about 8.9%. This clone was detected only a few times. Its antigen remains unknown. Sequencing was performed on PBMCs. The origin of this receptor is a woman in her 50s in good health and CMV-seropositive.

The CDR3 here is CASSLGTGWGYF. DNA for the CDR3: TGTGCCAGCAGCCTCGGGACAGGGTGGGGGTACTTC. V gene TRBV11-2 combines with J gene TRBJ2-7, with 9 bases identical to TRBD1. Trimming took 5 bases from V and 12 from J; bases not matched to a gene: 8. CDR3 length: 12 residues. Germline V CDR1 and CDR2: SGHAT, FQNNGV.